This TCR beta chain is from a study of CD8+ T cells in alopecia areata. Treatment noted: oral pan-JAK inhibitor, 5-10 mg twice daily. Collection of lesional scalp punch biopsies and peripheral blood was performed in alopecia areata patients. Reverse transcription of extracted RNA yielded cDNA, which provided the sequencing template. Assay: immunoSEQ multiplex PCR; the TCRdb copy retains only in-frame clones and omits some. The data show 95,000 to 100,000 clones, under 70% seen once. This clone has more than one count but fewer than ten. Its target is unknown. Study conclusions and caveats: On tofacitinib, scalp and blood still held many of the expanded lesional clones. Within the top 100, expanded CD8+ clones significantly decreased with tofacitinib, as did scalp clonality.

This CDR3 comprises 15 residues. Germline CDR1 is MGHDK and CDR2 is SYGVNS. The ends were cut back, 0 bases at V and 4 bases at J, with 9 bases in the middle. The chain employs TRBV25-1 and TRBJ2-2, with D unclear. This clonotype was sampled from a human donor with alopecia areata. Sequencing was performed on CD8+ T cells sorted from blood, taken at week 4, from a patient treated with tofacitinib. Here the CDR3 reads CASSEYQRSTGELFF. Here the CDR3 DNA reads TGTGCCAGCAGTGAATATCAGAGATCCACCGGGGAGCTGTTTTTT. The full variable domain, rest sourced from reference TRBV25-1 and TRBJ2-2, is EADIYQTPRYLVIGTGKKITLECSQTMGHDKMYWYQQDPGMELHLIHYSYGVNSTEKGDLSSESTVSRIRTEHFPLTLESARPSHTSQYLCASSEYQRSTGELFFGEGSRLTVL.